Following are 20 T cell receptor beta chains from one sample sequenced in a study of blood T cell repertoires in COVID-19. Sequenced by immunoSEQ multiplex PCR; TCRdb stores in-frame clones only, minus some. Altogether around 240,000 clones are present, 91% being singletons, with the ten largest covering more than 1%. Sequencing was done on a sample of PBMCs or T cells enriched from blood (not recorded which). Receptor source: a human donor in a cohort exposed to, infected with or recovered from COVID-19 (not recorded which). The donor label of this sample is uncertain.

CDR3 nucleotides: TGCGCCAGCAGCCCCTTGTCTGGACTAGCGGGGGGGTCGAACACCGGGGAGCTGTTTTTT. This sequence encodes CASSPLSGLAGGSNTGELFF. The gene calls are TRBV5-1 and TRBJ2-2; 15 bases line up with TRBD2. Germline V gene sequence: CDR1 SGHRS, CDR2 YFSETQ. J lost 0 bases, V lost 4 bases, and 10 bases had no gene match. The CDR3 consists of 20 residues. Together with reference TRBV5-1 and TRBJ2-2, the CDR3 gives the full variable domain: KAGVTQTPRYLIKTRGQQVTLSCSPISGHRSVSWYQQTPGQGLQFLFEYFSETQRNKGNFPGRFSGRQFSNSRSEMNVSTLELGDSALYLCASSPLSGLAGGSNTGELFFGEGSRLTVL.

J is TRBJ2-1 and V is TRBV30, with 12 bases identical to TRBD2. V lost 0 bases and J lost 7; bases outside the gene matches: 7. The germline gives CDR1 GTSNPN, CDR2 SVGIG (reference sequence). This CDR3 region has 16 residues. The DNA of the CDR3 is TGTGCCTGGAGTGTACGTCCTAGCGGGGGGGCAAATGAGCAGTTCTTC. Translation: CAWSVRPSGGANEQFF.

The chain is built from TRBV5-1 and TRBJ2-7; TRBD1 is a possible D gene (5 bases). The CDR3 covers 14 residues. Looked up from germline, CDR1 is SGHRS and CDR2 is YFSETQ. The germline V and J ends were trimmed by 5 bases and 6 bases, with 18 bases remaining between them. CDR3 DNA: TGCGCCAGCAGTCCGACAGCCCCGCAGGGCGAGCAGTACTTC. It is translated as CASSPTAPQGEQYF.

This chain joins TRBV2 and TRBJ1-1; 7 nucleotides match TRBD1. Germline trimming cut 5 bases from V and 10 bases from J; bases unmatched to any gene: 13. The CDR3 totals 14 residues. Germline V gives CDR1 SNHLY, CDR2 FYNNEI. The DNA for the CDR3 is TGTGCCAGCAGTCTTGACAGGGAGGTGTTGATAGCTTTCTTT. Residues: CASSLDREVLIAFF.

V is TRBV27 and J is TRBJ1-2; 8 nucleotides match TRBD1. Germline lookup yields CDR1 MNHEY and CDR2 SMNVEV (reference sequence). Unmatched junction bases numbered 2, after V lost 3 bases and J lost 2 bases. CDR3 length: 14 amino acids. CDR3 in DNA: TGTGCCAGCAGTTTCGGACAGGGAAACTATGGCTACACCTTC. Translated, it gives CASSFGQGNYGYTF.

The V gene is TRBV6-1, the J gene TRBJ1-2; 9 nucleotides match TRBD1. Unmatched junction bases numbered 3, after V lost 3 bases and J lost 4 bases. CDR3 size: 14 residues. The germline CDR1 and CDR2 sequences are MNHNS and SASEGT. The DNA of the CDR3 is TGTGCCAGCAGTGACCTGGACAGGGGCTATGGCTACACCTTC. Protein sequence: CASSDLDRGYGYTF.

The chain recombines TRBV7-9 with TRBJ1-1; tentatively, D is TRBD1 (5 bases). V was clipped by 4 bases and J by 5 bases, with 20 bases between them. The CDR3 length is 16 residues. The germline V gene has CDR1 SEHNR and CDR2 FQNEAQ (reference sequence). The DNA for the CDR3 is TGTGCCAGCAGCTGGGGGAGTGGGGTCGGGAGGACTGAAGCTTTCTTT. It translates to CASSWGSGVGRTEAFF.

To note about this clone: The same CDR3 can be traced to other DNA sequences in this sample. The V and J genes are TRBV5-1 and TRBJ1-2, with 7 bases aligning to TRBD1. Germline CDR1 SGHRS, CDR2 YFSETQ. Trimming took 5 bases from V and 5 from J; bases not matched to a gene: 6. The CDR3 sequence is 13 residues long. CDR3 bases: TGCGCCAGCAGTACCGGGACAGATTATGGCTACACCTTC. It specifies CASSTGTDYGYTF.

The rearrangement joins TRBV7-2 to TRBJ2-7, with 7 bases identical to TRBD2. J gave up 4 bases and V 9 bases, and 18 bases lay outside the gene matches. Germline V lookup: CDR1 SGHTA, CDR2 FQGNSA. The CDR3 sequence is 16 residues long. This CDR3 reads CASVESGGAGVYEQYF. The CDR3 DNA reads TGTGCCAGTGTCGAGAGCGGCGGGGCGGGGGTATACGAGCAGTACTTC.

This rearrangement joins TRBV19 to TRBJ1-5; D is undetermined. The CDR3 length is 15 residues. V gave up 6 bases and J gave up 3 bases, with 15 bases separating them. Germline-derived CDR1 and CDR2 are LNHDA and SQIVND (reference sequence). This CDR3 reads CASRRTGSLNQPQHF. The CDR3 bases are TGTGCCAGTAGGCGCACCGGGAGCCTCAATCAGCCCCAGCATTTT.

This chain connects TRBV5-1 to TRBJ2-7, with D perhaps TRBD2 (6 bases). Trimming pared 0 bases from V and 3 bases from J, leaving 16 bases between. CDR3 size: 16 residues. Germline CDR1 SGHRS, CDR2 YFSETQ. The CDR3 is CASSLEGPGLDYEQYF. CDR3 sequence (DNA): TGCGCCAGCAGCTTGGAGGGACCGGGACTCGACTACGAGCAGTACTTC.

The genes are TRBV5-6 and TRBJ1-4, with a tentative D call TRBD1 (5 bases). The CDR3 is made up of 16 amino acids. V lost 0 bases and J lost 7, with 16 bases in between. Germline V gene data show CDR1 as SGHDT and CDR2 as YYEEEE. CDR3 residues: CASSLAGGSRGEKLFF. The CDR3 region has the DNA TGTGCCAGCAGCTTGGCCGGGGGGAGCCGGGGTGAAAAACTGTTTTTT.

J is TRBJ1-2 and V is TRBV4-3; D is possibly TRBD1 (5 bases). Deletions cut 2 bases from V and 0 bases from J, with 13 bases between. The V gene's germline CDR1 is LGHNA and CDR2 YSLEER. This CDR3 comprises 16 residues. The DNA for the CDR3 is TGCGCCAGCAGCCAATTGGGGGGTGACCCTAACTATGGCTACACCTTC. This sequence encodes CASSQLGGDPNYGYTF.

The CDR3 region is CASSLRRTALSGYTF. CDR3 sequence (DNA): TGCGCCAGCAGCTTGAGACGGACAGCCCTTAGTGGCTACACCTTC. The V gene is TRBV5-1, the J gene TRBJ1-2; TRBD1 is a possible D gene (6 bases). CDR3 length: 15 amino acids. Trimming took 1 base from V and 7 from J, leaving 17 bases between them. The germline gives CDR1 SGHRS, CDR2 YFSETQ.

The rearrangement joins TRBV5-1 to TRBJ2-1; 9 bases line up with TRBD1. This CDR3 has 15 amino acids. Germline V gene data show CDR1 as SGHRS and CDR2 as YFSETQ. Trimming removed 3 bases from V and 0 bases from J; junction bases left unmatched: 1. The CDR3 DNA sequence: TGCGCCAGCAGCTGGGGACAGGGCTCCTACAATGAGCAGTTCTTC. Protein sequence: CASSWGQGSYNEQFF.

Only one count was recorded for this clone. This chain joins TRBV30 and TRBJ2-7; possible D gene TRBD1, 6 bases. CDR1 is GTSNPN and CDR2 is SVGIG in the germline V gene (reference sequence). CDR3 length: 12 residues. The germline V and J ends were trimmed by 4 bases and 2 bases, with 9 bases remaining between them. This chain's CDR3 is CAWTGATYEQYF. The CDR3 DNA reads as TGTGCCTGGACAGGGGCTACCTACGAGCAGTACTTC.

This clone has only one observation. The V and J genes are TRBV4-1 and TRBJ1-2; D perhaps matches TRBD1 (5 bases). V shed 0 bases and J shed 0 bases, with 8 bases lying between them. The CDR3 extends over 15 amino acids. Germline CDR1 reads MGHRA; CDR2 reads YSYEKL. The CDR3 loop is CASSQDPGTNYGYTF. CDR3 coding DNA: TGCGCCAGCAGCCAAGATCCAGGGACTAACTATGGCTACACCTTC.

The gene calls are TRBV5-6 and TRBJ1-1; TRBD1 might be the D (6 bases). The V end lost 3 bases, the J end lost 4 bases, and 25 bases lay between the germline ends. This CDR3 has 18 amino acids. Germline V CDR1 and CDR2: SGHDT, YYEEEE. CDR3 sequence: CASSSPTAGDHGGTEAFF. CDR3 coding DNA: TGTGCCAGCAGCTCCCCGACCGCAGGGGACCATGGTGGCACTGAAGCTTTCTTT.

This sequence joins TRBV14 and TRBJ2-5, with D possibly being TRBD1 (6 bases). Germline V gene sequence: CDR1 SGHDN, CDR2 FVKESK. The CDR3 has 13 residues. The V and J ends lost 4 bases and 4 bases respectively, with 10 bases between them. This chain's CDR3 is CASSPQGRETQYF. DNA for the CDR3: TGTGCCAGCAGCCCACAGGGACGAGAGACCCAGTACTTC.

This chain uses TRBV10-3 with TRBJ1-5; D uncertain. CDR3 length equals 15 residues. Germline V CDR1 and CDR2: ENHRY, SYGVKD. Trimming pared 7 bases from V and 0 bases from J, leaving 13 bases between. The CDR3 DNA is TGTGCCATCACCTTGGACTTGTATAGCAATCAGCCCCAGCATTTT. Translation: CAITLDLYSNQPQHF.